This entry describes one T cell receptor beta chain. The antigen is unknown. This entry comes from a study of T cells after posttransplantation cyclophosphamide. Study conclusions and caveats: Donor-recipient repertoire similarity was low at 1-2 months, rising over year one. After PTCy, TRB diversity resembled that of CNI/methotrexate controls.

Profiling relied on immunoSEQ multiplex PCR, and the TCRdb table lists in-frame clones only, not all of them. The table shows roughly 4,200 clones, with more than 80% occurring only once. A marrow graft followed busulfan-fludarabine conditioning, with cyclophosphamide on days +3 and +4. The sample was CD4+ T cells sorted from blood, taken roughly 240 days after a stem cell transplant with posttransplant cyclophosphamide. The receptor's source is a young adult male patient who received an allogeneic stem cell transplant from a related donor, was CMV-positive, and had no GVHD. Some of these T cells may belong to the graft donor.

The CDR3 loop reads CASSFPTSGTDTQYF. The CDR3 DNA is TGTGCCAGCAGCTTTCCGACTAGCGGTACAGATACGCAGTATTTT. V and J are TRBV7-2 and TRBJ2-3; 9 nucleotides line up with TRBD2. The germline V gene has CDR1 SGHTA and CDR2 FQGNSA. With 3 bases clipped from V and 3 bases from J, the junction kept 4 bases outside the gene matches. This CDR3 has 15 amino acids.